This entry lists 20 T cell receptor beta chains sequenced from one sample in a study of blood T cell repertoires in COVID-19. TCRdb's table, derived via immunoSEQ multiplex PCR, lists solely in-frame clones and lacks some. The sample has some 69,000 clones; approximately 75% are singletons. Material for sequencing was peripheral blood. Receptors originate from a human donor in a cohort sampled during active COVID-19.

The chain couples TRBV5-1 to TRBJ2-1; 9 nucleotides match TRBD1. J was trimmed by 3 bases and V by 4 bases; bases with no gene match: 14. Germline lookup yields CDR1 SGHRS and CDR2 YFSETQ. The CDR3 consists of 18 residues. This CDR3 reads CASSPNPLGTGNYNEQFF. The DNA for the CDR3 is TGCGCCAGCAGCCCAAACCCGTTAGGGACAGGGAACTACAATGAGCAGTTCTTC.

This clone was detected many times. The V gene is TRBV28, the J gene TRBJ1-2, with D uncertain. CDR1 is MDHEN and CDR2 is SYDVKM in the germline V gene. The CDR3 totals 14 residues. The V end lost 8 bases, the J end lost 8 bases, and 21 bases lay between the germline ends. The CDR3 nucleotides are TGTGCCAGCGGAAGCGGGCAGGCCTCCAGGGGCTACACCTTC. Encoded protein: CASGSGQASRGYTF.

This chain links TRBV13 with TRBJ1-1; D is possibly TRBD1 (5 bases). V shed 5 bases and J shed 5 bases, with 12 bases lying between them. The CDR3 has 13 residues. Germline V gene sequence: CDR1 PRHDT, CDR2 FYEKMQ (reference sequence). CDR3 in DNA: TGTGCCAGCAGCACCTCGGGGGGGACTGAAGCTTTCTTT. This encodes CASSTSGGTEAFF.

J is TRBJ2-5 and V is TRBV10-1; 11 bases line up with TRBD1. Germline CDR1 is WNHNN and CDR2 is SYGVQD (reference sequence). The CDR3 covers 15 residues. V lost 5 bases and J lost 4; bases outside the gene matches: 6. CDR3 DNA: TGCGCCAGCAGTCCGGGACAGGGGGGTCCAGAGACCCAGTACTTC. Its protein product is CASSPGQGGPETQYF.

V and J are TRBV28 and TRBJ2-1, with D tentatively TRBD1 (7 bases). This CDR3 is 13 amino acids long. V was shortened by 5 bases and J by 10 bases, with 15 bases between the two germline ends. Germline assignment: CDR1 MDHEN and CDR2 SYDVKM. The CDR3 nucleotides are TGTGCCAGCAGTACAGGGGACTTAGGGGAGCAGTTCTTC. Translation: CASSTGDLGEQFF.

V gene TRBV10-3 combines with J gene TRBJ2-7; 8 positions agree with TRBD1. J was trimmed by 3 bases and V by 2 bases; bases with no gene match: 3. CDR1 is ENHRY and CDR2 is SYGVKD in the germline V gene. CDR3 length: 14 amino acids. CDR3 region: CAISEGQGDYEQYF. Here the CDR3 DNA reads TGTGCCATCAGTGAGGGACAGGGAGACTACGAGCAGTACTTC.

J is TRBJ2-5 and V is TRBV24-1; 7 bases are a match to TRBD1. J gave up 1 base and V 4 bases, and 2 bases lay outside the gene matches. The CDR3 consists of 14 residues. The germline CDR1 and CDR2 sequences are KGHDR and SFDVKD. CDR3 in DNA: TGTGCCACCAGTGACAGACAGGGCCAAGAGACCCAGTACTTC. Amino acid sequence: CATSDRQGQETQYF.

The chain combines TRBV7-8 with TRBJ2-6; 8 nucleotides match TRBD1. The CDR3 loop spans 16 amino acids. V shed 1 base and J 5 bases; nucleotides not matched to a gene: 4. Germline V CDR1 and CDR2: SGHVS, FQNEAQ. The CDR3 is CASSLDRGIRANVLTF. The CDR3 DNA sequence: TGTGCCAGCAGCTTAGACAGGGGGATTAGGGCCAACGTCCTGACTTTC. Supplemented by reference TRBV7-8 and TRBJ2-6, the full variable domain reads GAGVSQSPRYKVAKRGQDVALRCDPISGHVSLFWYQQALGQGPEFLTYFQNEAQLDKSGLPSDRFFAERPEGSVSTLKIQRTQQEDSAVYLCASSLDRGIRANVLTFGAGSRLTVL.

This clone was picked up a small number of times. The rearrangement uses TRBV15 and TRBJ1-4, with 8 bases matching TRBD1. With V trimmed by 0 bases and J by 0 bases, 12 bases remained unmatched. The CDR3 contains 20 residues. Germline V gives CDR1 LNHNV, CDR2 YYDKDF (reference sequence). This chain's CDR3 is CATSRDTPDREGATNEKLFF. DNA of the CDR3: TGTGCCACCAGCAGAGATACACCGGACAGGGAAGGGGCAACTAATGAAAAACTGTTTTTT.

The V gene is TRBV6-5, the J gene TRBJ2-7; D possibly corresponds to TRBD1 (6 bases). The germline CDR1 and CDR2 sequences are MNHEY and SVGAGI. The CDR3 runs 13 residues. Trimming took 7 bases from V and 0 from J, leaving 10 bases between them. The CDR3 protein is CASTRTASYEQYF. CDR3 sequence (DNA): TGTGCCAGCACCCGGACAGCCTCCTACGAGCAGTACTTC.

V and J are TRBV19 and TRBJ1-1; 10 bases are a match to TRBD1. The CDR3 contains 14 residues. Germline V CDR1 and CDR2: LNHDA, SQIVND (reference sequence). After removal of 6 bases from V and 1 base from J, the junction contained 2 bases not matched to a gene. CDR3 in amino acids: CASRRDRGNTEAFF. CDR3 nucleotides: TGTGCCAGTAGACGGGACAGGGGGAACACTGAAGCTTTCTTT.

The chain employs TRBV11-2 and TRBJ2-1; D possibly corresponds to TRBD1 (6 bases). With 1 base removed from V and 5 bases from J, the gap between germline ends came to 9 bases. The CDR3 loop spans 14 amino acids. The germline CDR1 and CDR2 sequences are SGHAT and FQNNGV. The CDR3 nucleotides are TGTGCCAGCAGCTTAGTGGGGGCACACAATGAGCAGTTCTTC. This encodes CASSLVGAHNEQFF.

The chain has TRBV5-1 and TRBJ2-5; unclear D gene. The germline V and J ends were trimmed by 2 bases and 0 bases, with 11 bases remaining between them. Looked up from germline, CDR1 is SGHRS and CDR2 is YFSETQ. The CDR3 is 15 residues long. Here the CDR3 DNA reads TGCGCCAGCAGCTTACAGTCACCGTACCAAGAGACCCAGTACTTC. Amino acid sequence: CASSLQSPYQETQYF.

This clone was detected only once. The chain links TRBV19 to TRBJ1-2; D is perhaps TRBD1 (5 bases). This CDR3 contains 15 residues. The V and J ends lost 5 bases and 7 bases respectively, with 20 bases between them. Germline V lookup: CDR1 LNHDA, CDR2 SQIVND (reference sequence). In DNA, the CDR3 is TGTGCCAGTAGTCCGGCGGGGGTAAGAGGTGCTGGCTACACCTTC. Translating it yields CASSPAGVRGAGYTF.

CDR3 region: CASSDPQGAYSYTF. The CDR3, as DNA: TGTGCCAGCAGCGACCCACAGGGGGCTTATAGCTACACCTTC. This chain joins TRBV21-1 and TRBJ1-2; TRBD1 reflects the table's D call only, with no check against the DNA. TRBV21-1 is deemed a pseudogene. The CDR3 extends over 14 amino acids.

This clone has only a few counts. CDR3: CASSSGGPSYNEQFF. Here the CDR3 DNA reads TGTGCCAGCAGCTCCGGCGGGCCAAGCTACAATGAGCAGTTCTTC. The chain combines TRBV11-3 with TRBJ2-1; TRBD2 is a possible D gene (5 bases). Looked up from germline, CDR1 is SGHNT and CDR2 is YENEEA. Between the trimmed V and J ends, which lost 4 bases and 3 bases, there was a span of 13 bases. The CDR3 runs 15 residues.

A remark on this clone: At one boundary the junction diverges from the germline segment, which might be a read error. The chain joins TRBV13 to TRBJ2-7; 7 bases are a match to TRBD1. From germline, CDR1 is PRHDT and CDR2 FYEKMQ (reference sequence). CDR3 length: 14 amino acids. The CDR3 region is CASSLAQGSRPALF. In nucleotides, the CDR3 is TGTGCCAGCAGCTTAGCACAGGGGTCCCGACCGGCCTTATTC.

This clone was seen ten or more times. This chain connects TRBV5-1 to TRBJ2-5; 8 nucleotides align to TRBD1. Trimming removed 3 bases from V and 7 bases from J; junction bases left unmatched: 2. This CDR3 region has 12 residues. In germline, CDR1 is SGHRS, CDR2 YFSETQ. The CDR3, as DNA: TGCGCCAGCAGCTCAACAGGGGGGACCCAGTACTTC. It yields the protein CASSSTGGTQYF.

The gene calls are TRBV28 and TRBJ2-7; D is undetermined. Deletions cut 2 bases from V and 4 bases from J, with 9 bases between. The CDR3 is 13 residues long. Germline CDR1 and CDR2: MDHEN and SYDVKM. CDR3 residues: CASSLPSIYEQYF. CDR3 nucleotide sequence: TGTGCCAGCAGTTTACCTAGTATATACGAGCAGTACTTC.

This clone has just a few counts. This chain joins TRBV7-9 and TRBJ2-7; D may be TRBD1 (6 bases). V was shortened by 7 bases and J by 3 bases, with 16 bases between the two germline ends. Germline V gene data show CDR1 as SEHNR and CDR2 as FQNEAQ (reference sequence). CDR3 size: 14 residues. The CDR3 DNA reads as TGTGCCAGCACCCCCCTAGGGGGTAACTACGAGCAGTACTTC. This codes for CASTPLGGNYEQYF.